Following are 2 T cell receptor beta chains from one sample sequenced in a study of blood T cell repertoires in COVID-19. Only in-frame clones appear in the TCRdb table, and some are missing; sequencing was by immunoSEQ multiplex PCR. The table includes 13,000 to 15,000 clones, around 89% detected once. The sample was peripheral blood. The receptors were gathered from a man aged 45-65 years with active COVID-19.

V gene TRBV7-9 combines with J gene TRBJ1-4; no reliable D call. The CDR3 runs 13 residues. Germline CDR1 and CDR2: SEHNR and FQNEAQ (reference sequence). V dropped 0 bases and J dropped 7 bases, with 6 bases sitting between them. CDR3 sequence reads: CASSLAGSEKLFF. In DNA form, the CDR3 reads TGTGCCAGCAGCTTAGCGGGGAGTGAAAAACTGTTTTTT.

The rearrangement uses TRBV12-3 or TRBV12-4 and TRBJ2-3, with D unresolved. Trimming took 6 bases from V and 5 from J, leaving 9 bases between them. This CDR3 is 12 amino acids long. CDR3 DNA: TGTGCCAGCAGGTCATACATAGATACGCAGTATTTT. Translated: CASRSYIDTQYF.